The 23 T cell receptor beta chains below all came from one sample that was sequenced in a study of CD8+ T cells in alopecia areata. RNA extraction was followed by reverse transcription into cDNA, which acted as the sequencing template. Here immunoSEQ multiplex PCR was the method, and the copy in TCRdb shows in-frame clones only, minus some. Here the sample spans roughly 100,000 clones, 55% being singletons. The sequenced sample consisted of CD4+ T cells sorted from blood. These TCRs come from a human donor in good health.

The sample holds one count of this clone. The chain is built from TRBV30 and TRBJ2-3, with 8 bases lining up with TRBD1. The CDR3 is made up of 15 amino acids. The junction had 12 bases not matched to a gene; V was cut back by 3 bases and J by 7 bases. Germline-derived CDR1 and CDR2 are GTSNPN and SVGIG (reference sequence). In DNA form, the CDR3 reads TGTGCCTGGAGGGACAGGGATGGGGTTCCGAATACGCAGTATTTT. It is translated as CAWRDRDGVPNTQYF.

The chain recombines TRBV29-1 with TRBJ2-7, with a tentative D call TRBD1 (8 bases). Germline lookup yields CDR1 SQVTM and CDR2 ANQGSEA. Trimming took off 2 bases at V and 0 bases at J, with 11 bases between the two ends. The length of the CDR3 is 14 residues. The DNA of the CDR3 is TGCAGCGTTGAAACAGGGGGGGACTCCTACGAGCAGTACTTC. Translation gives CSVETGGDSYEQYF.

The CDR3 DNA is TGCGCCAGCAGCTTGACCCACTCCCCCACAGATACGCAGTATTTT. Its translation: CASSLTHSPTDTQYF. The chain couples TRBV5-1 to TRBJ2-3; no clear D gene. This CDR3 spans 15 amino acids. The germline gives CDR1 SGHRS, CDR2 YFSETQ. V lost 1 base to trimming and J lost 2 bases, with 11 bases between them.

This chain joins TRBV30 and TRBJ2-7; possible D gene TRBD1, 6 bases. Germline CDR1 and CDR2: GTSNPN and SVGIG (reference sequence). The length of the CDR3 is 14 residues. V was pared by 4 bases and J by 5 bases, with 18 bases between. The CDR3 is CAWTITGTRHEQYF. The CDR3 nucleotides read TGTGCCTGGACCATAACCGGGACAAGGCACGAGCAGTACTTC.

This clone has only a few counts. This chain uses TRBV25-1 with TRBJ1-4; 10 bases match TRBD1. The germline V gene encodes CDR1 MGHDK and CDR2 SYGVNS. This CDR3 region has 16 residues. With V trimmed by 3 bases and J by 3 bases, 4 bases remained unmatched. The DNA of the CDR3 is TGTGCCAGCAGTGATATTGGGACAGGGGCTAATGAAAAACTGTTTTTT. Protein sequence: CASSDIGTGANEKLFF. Looking up the rest from reference TRBV25-1 and TRBJ1-4 gives the full variable domain: EADIYQTPRYLVIGTGKKITLECSQTMGHDKMYWYQQDPGMELHLIHYSYGVNSTEKGDLSSESTVSRIRTEHFPLTLESARPSHTSQYLCASSDIGTGANEKLFFGSGTQLSVL.

V gene TRBV9 combines with J gene TRBJ1-2, with D tentatively TRBD1 (5 bases). The V end lost 0 bases, the J end lost 5 bases, and 8 bases lay between the germline ends. The length of the CDR3 is 13 residues. Germline V gene lookup returns CDR1 SGDLS and CDR2 YYNGEE. CDR3 protein: CASSVAGPYGYTF. In DNA, the CDR3 is TGTGCCAGCAGCGTAGCGGGGCCGTATGGCTACACCTTC.

The V gene is TRBV7-8, the J gene TRBJ1-1; D is unclear. Trimming shortened V by 1 base and J by 4 bases, and 10 bases separated the two germline ends. From germline, CDR1 is SGHVS and CDR2 FQNEAQ. The CDR3 is 14 amino acids. The CDR3 DNA is TGTGCCAGCAGCTTAGTACAGACCGGCACTGAAGCTTTCTTT. Translating it yields CASSLVQTGTEAFF.

The chain recombines TRBV23-1 with TRBJ2-6, with TRBD2 as a possible D gene (6 bases). TRBV23-1 is annotated as an ORF whose role is uncertain. Trimming took off 6 bases at V and 0 bases at J, with 27 bases between the two ends. The CDR3 loop spans 21 amino acids. The CDR3 protein is CASSRPRGGYYPHSGANVLTF. The CDR3 DNA reads as TGCGCCAGCAGCCGCCCACGTGGGGGGTACTATCCCCACTCTGGGGCCAACGTCCTGACTTTC.

The chain links TRBV18 to TRBJ2-3; D remains unclear. CDR3 length: 14 amino acids. The germline V and J ends were trimmed by 2 bases and 0 bases, with 6 bases remaining between them. Germline-derived CDR1 and CDR2 are KGHSH and LQKENI. The CDR3 here is CASSPESSTDTQYF. The CDR3 DNA is TGTGCCAGCTCACCAGAGTCTAGCACAGATACGCAGTATTTT. Complete variable domain (other parts from reference TRBV18 and TRBJ2-3): NAGVMQNPRHLVRRRGQEARLRCSPMKGHSHVYWYRQLPEEGLKFMVYLQKENIIDESGMPKERFSAEFPKEGPSILRIQQVVRGDSAAYFCASSPESSTDTQYFGPGTRLTVL.

The J gene is TRBJ1-1, the V gene TRBV19; 8 bases are shared with TRBD1. Germline V lookup: CDR1 LNHDA, CDR2 SQIVND (reference sequence). V lost 7 bases and J lost 3; bases outside the gene matches: 10. The CDR3 spans 15 residues. CDR3 sequence: CASITGQASDTEAFF. The CDR3 DNA follows: TGTGCCAGTATTACGGGACAGGCCTCTGACACTGAAGCTTTCTTT.

The chain couples TRBV7-2 to TRBJ1-2, with D unclear. The V end was cut by 2 bases, the J end by 0 bases, with 13 bases between. From germline, CDR1 is SGHTA and CDR2 FQGNSA. The CDR3 extends over 16 amino acids. The CDR3 DNA follows: TGTGCCAGCAGCTTATTGCGGGGTCCCCCTAACTATGGCTACACCTTC. Its translation is CASSLLRGPPNYGYTF.

The chain joins TRBV29-1 to TRBJ2-4; a possible D gene is TRBD2 (5 bases). Trimming left V 0 bases short and J 0 bases short, with 15 bases between. CDR1 is SQVTM, CDR2 ANQGSEA, per germline. This CDR3 is built from 17 residues. CDR3 DNA: TGCAGCGTTGAAGATCGGGGTAAAGGACGAGCCAAAAACATTCAGTACTTC. It codes for CSVEDRGKGRAKNIQYF.

This chain uses TRBV29-1 with TRBJ2-1, with 9 bases matching TRBD1. Germline lookup yields CDR1 SQVTM and CDR2 ANQGSEA. Losses at the gene ends were 3 bases for V and 1 base for J; bases not matched to a gene: 1. The CDR3 has 14 amino acids. The CDR3 spells CSVDGQGSYNEQFF. The CDR3 nucleotides read TGCAGCGTTGATGGACAGGGGTCCTACAATGAGCAGTTCTTC.

This clone was observed a handful of times. This chain connects TRBV9 to TRBJ2-1; 9 bases map to TRBD2. V was clipped by 7 bases and J by 6 bases; unmatched bases: 11. Per germline, CDR1 SGDLS and CDR2 YYNGEE. The CDR3 has 15 residues. As DNA, the CDR3 is TGTGCCAGCGCCCGTCCGGCGGGGGGGGCCAATGAGCAGTTCTTC. Encoded protein: CASARPAGGANEQFF. The full variable domain, in which reference TRBV9 and TRBJ2-1 provide the parts outside the CDR3, is DSGVTQTPKHLITATGQRVTLRCSPRSGDLSVYWYQQSLDQGLQFLIQYYNGEERAKGNILERFSAQQFPDLHSELNLSSLELGDSALYFCASARPAGGANEQFFGPGTRLTVL.

Details on this clone: The germline gene is not matched at one end of the junction; a read error may be the cause. The chain combines TRBV4-1 with TRBJ2-6; TRBD1 might be the D (6 bases). Per germline, CDR1 MGHRA and CDR2 YSYEKL. CDR3 length equals 15 residues. This CDR3 reads CASNQQGTGANVLTF. CDR3 sequence (DNA): TGCGCCAGCAACCAACAGGGAACTGGGGCCAACGTCCTGACTTTC.

The chain is built from TRBV5-1 and TRBJ2-1; D not resolved. The CDR3 covers 15 residues. V was clipped by 4 bases and J by 0 bases, with 11 bases between them. Germline V gives CDR1 SGHRS, CDR2 YFSETQ. The CDR3 DNA is TGCGCCAGCAGCGGAACCCTAAGCTCCTACAATGAGCAGTTCTTC. Translated, it gives CASSGTLSSYNEQFF.

The rearrangement joins TRBV2 to TRBJ1-1; no firm D call. This CDR3 region has 13 residues. Germline CDR1 reads SNHLY; CDR2 reads FYNNEI. The germline V and J ends were trimmed by 10 bases and 1 base, with 13 bases remaining between them. The chain's CDR3 is CATSLEGNTEAFF. CDR3 nucleotide sequence: TGTGCCACCTCCCTCGAGGGGAACACTGAAGCTTTCTTT.

The J gene is TRBJ2-7, the V gene TRBV2, with 8 bases lining up with TRBD1. With 5 bases clipped from V and 5 bases from J, the junction kept 5 bases outside the gene matches. CDR3 length: 13 residues. The germline V gene encodes CDR1 SNHLY and CDR2 FYNNEI. In nucleotides, the CDR3 is TGTGCCAGCAGTCCGGACAGGGAGCACGAGCAGTACTTC. It translates to CASSPDREHEQYF.

For the CDR3, the DNA is TGTGCCAGCAGCTTAATTTTAACCGGGGAGCTGTTTTTT. Its protein is CASSLILTGELFF. The chain is built from TRBV11-1 and TRBJ2-2; D is undetermined. This CDR3 contains 13 residues. The V gene lost 2 bases and the J gene lost 5 bases, with 6 bases spanning the gap. CDR1 and CDR2 from the germline V gene are SGHAT and FQDESV (reference sequence).

This clone came up a few times. The CDR3 nucleotides are TGTGCCAGCACCGTGGGTGGCGAGGGGGCAGGGTATGGCTACACCTTC. Amino acids: CASTVGGEGAGYGYTF. The chain is built from TRBV11-2 and TRBJ1-2; TRBD1 aligns across 7 bases. Germline V gene lookup returns CDR1 SGHAT and CDR2 FQNNGV. This CDR3 has 16 residues. The V segment lost 7 bases and the J segment 5 bases; nucleotides outside the gene matches: 16.

This chain links TRBV6-5 with TRBJ1-2; 7 nucleotides match TRBD1. The CDR3 consists of 13 residues. Losses at the gene ends were 6 bases for V and 2 bases for J; bases not matched to a gene: 3. Germline V gene sequence: CDR1 MNHEY, CDR2 SVGAGI. In DNA form, the CDR3 reads TGTGCCAGCAGCCTGACAGGGAACTATGGCTACACCTTC. Its translation: CASSLTGNYGYTF.

This chain joins TRBV5-4 and TRBJ2-5; D is tentatively TRBD1 or TRBD2 (5 bases each). Trimming removed 7 bases from V and 2 bases from J, with 18 bases in between. Germline values: CDR1 SGHNT, CDR2 YYREEE (reference sequence). The CDR3 totals 15 residues. CDR3 DNA sequence: TGTGCCAGCTCCCTACCCGGGGCCTCTCAAGAGACCCAGTACTTC. Translating it yields CASSLPGASQETQYF.

Here the CDR3 reads CASARRGDTDTQYF. The CDR3 nucleotides are TGTGCCTCAGCAAGGAGGGGGGATACAGATACGCAGTATTTT. The chain combines TRBV2 with TRBJ2-3; possibly TRBD1 or TRBD2 for D (6 bases each). CDR3 length equals 14 residues. Trimming stripped 11 bases from V and 3 bases from J, with 18 bases between. Germline CDR1 and CDR2: SNHLY and FYNNEI.